This T cell receptor beta chain stems from a study of beta chain features in type 1 diabetes. This clone was recorded a few times. Its specificity is not known. Expressed TCRB transcripts got sequenced, as all isolated RNA was reverse transcribed. TCRdb's table, derived via immunoSEQ multiplex PCR, lists solely in-frame clones and lacks some. This sample has 360,000 or so clones, with around 19% found just once. Study results and limitations: High-TCR-expressing cells could be over-represented by cDNA sequencing. Equally in patients and controls, PCR might preferentially amplify shorter templates.

There are 17 residues in the CDR3. Cells sorted by CD45RO/CCR7/CD25/CD127/CD95/CD27 comprised CD4+ naive, central memory, regulatory and stem cell-like memory cells. This chain connects TRBV21-1 to TRBJ2-2; no DNA check was done on the table's D call, TRBD2. TRBV21-1 is reported as a pseudogene. The TCR originated in a woman aged 18 to 35 in good health. Sequences were obtained from naive CD4+ T cells from blood. CDR3 sequence: CASSKTRGGRSTGELFF. The CDR3, as DNA: TGTGCCAGCAGCAAAACCAGGGGCGGGAGGAGTACCGGGGAGCTGTTTTTT.